This T cell receptor beta chain was sequenced for a study of regulatory T cells in long-lasting Graves disease. Across the study: Those with persistent Graves' disease had received antithyroid drugs for over 5 years with positive TSH receptor antibodies.

Findings and limits, study-wide: More public clonotypes were shared by persistent patients (2,741) than by new patients (under 1,000).

Specified time point: persistent/refractory GD, antithyroid drugs over 5 years with positive TRAb. Construction of the TCR library relied on RNA isolated from PBMCs. Into tubes containing EDTA, approximately 9 milliliters of peripheral blood were drawn. To make TCR beta libraries, researchers used iRepertoire HTBI primers and Arm-PCR of CDR3 regions. From the multiplex PCR reads, TCRdb called clonotypes with MiXCR, one entry per CDR3 protein. The repertoire holds 420,000 or so distinct CDR3 sequences, with less than 25% as singletons. CDR1 and CDR2 (germline): MNHEY, SMNVEV (reference sequence). This CDR3 contains 17 residues. Trimming pared 4 bases from V and 3 bases from J, leaving 21 bases between. This clonotype has at least ten counts. The antigen remains undetermined.

The gene calls are TRBV27 and TRBJ1-2; D perhaps matches TRBD1 (5 bases). The sequencing used peripheral blood mononuclear cells (PBMCs), collected when the disease was refractory, from a patient treated with antithyroid drugs. This TCR derives from a female donor with Graves disease. CDR3 DNA sequence: TGTGCCAGCAGTTCGACGGTAATAAGGGGCGCTTACTATGGCTACACCTTC. Translated, it gives CASSSTVIRGAYYGYTF.